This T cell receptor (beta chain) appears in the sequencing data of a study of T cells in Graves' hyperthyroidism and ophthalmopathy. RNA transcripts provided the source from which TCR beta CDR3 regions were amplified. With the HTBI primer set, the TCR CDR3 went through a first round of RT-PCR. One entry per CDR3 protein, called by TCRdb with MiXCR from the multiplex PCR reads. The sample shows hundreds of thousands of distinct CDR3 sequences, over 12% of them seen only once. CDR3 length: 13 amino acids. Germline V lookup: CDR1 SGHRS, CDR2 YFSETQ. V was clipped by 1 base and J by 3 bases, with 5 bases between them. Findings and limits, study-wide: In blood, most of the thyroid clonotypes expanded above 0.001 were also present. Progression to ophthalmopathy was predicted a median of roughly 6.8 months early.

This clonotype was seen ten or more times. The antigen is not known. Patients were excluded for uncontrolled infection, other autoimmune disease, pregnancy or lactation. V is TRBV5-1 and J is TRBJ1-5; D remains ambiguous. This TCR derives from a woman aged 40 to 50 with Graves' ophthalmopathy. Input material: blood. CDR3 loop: CASSLWFNQPQHF. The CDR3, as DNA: TGCGCCAGCAGCTTGTGGTTCAATCAGCCCCAGCATTTT.